One sample yielded the 22 T cell receptor beta chains listed below, sequenced in a study of shared clonotypes between healthy human individuals. Generated by immunoSEQ multiplex PCR, the TCRdb table keeps only in-frame clones and is missing some. The repertoire has about 600,000 clones, more than 95% of them found once; the top ten carry 0.045% to 0.07%. Input material: naive CD4+ T cells sorted from blood. Stated subset: CD45RA+ positively selected. The source is a woman between 25 and 40 years old in good health.

This chain joins TRBV28 and TRBJ2-7; 8 bases are a match to TRBD1. The germline V gene encodes CDR1 MDHEN and CDR2 SYDVKM. This CDR3 spans 14 amino acids. J lost 3 bases, V lost 6 bases, and 7 bases had no gene match. The DNA of the CDR3 is TGTGCCAGCAGCCGACAGGGGTCCAACTACGAGCAGTACTTC. The encoded protein is CASSRQGSNYEQYF.

This rearrangement joins TRBV11-3 to TRBJ2-1, with TRBD1 as a possible D gene (5 bases). The V gene lost 2 bases and the J gene lost 7 bases, with 9 bases spanning the gap. The length of the CDR3 is 13 residues. In germline, CDR1 is SGHNT, CDR2 YENEEA. CDR3 nucleotide sequence: TGTGCCAGCAGCTTAAGGGGCAAAAATGAGCAGTTCTTC. Its translation: CASSLRGKNEQFF.

V gene TRBV25-1 combines with J gene TRBJ2-1, with D unclear. Germline CDR1 reads MGHDK; CDR2 reads SYGVNS. Trimming stripped 7 bases from V and 7 bases from J, with 17 bases between. The CDR3 runs 14 residues. The DNA of the CDR3 is TGTGCCAGCATAGGGAAGGGTTTGGGGAATGAGCAGTTCTTC. Its protein is CASIGKGLGNEQFF.

The chain couples TRBV5-1 to TRBJ2-5; 8 nucleotides align to TRBD1. The V segment lost 0 bases and the J segment 2 bases; nucleotides outside the gene matches: 6. Germline values: CDR1 SGHRS, CDR2 YFSETQ. The CDR3 length is 16 residues. The CDR3 region has the DNA TGCGCCAGCAGCTTGGGGACAGGGTTACTACAAGAGACCCAGTACTTC. This gives the protein CASSLGTGLLQETQYF.

The V and J genes are TRBV11-1 and TRBJ1-2, with 8 nucleotides matching TRBD1. This CDR3 contains 14 residues. V was pared by 1 base and J by 7 bases, with 5 bases of the junction left unmatched. Germline assignment: CDR1 SGHAT and CDR2 FQDESV (reference sequence). The CDR3 DNA reads TGTGCCAGCAGCTTAGGAGCAGGGGGCTTTGGCTACACCTTC. It encodes CASSLGAGGFGYTF.

The chain couples TRBV19 to TRBJ1-5; D unresolved. The CDR3 loop spans 12 amino acids. V lost 6 bases to trimming and J lost 5 bases, with 8 bases between them. Germline V CDR1 and CDR2: LNHDA, SQIVND (reference sequence). CDR3 nucleotide sequence: TGTGCCAGTAGCTCATATTATCAGCCCCAGCATTTT. Translating it yields CASSSYYQPQHF. Drawing the rest from reference TRBV19 and TRBJ1-5, the complete variable domain is DGGITQSPKYLFRKEGQNVTLSCEQNLNHDAMYWYRQDPGQGLRLIYYSQIVNDFQKGDIAEGYSVSREKKESFPLTVTSAQKNPTAFYLCASSSYYQPQHFGDGTRLSIL.

The chain uses TRBV5-8 and TRBJ2-7; 12 nucleotides line up with TRBD1. CDR1 is SGHTS, CDR2 YDEGEE, per germline. The CDR3 runs 15 residues. V was clipped by 4 bases and J by 4 bases; unmatched bases: 6. CDR3 protein: CASSQKGQGAYEQYF. CDR3 in DNA: TGTGCCAGCAGCCAGAAGGGACAGGGGGCTTACGAGCAGTACTTC.

This clone is a singleton in its sample. V gene TRBV5-1 combines with J gene TRBJ2-3, with D possibly being TRBD1 (5 bases). Trimming removed 0 bases from V and 2 bases from J, with 10 bases in between. This CDR3 comprises 15 residues. Germline loops: CDR1 SGHRS, CDR2 YFSETQ. The CDR3 loop reads CASSLGAGLTDTQYF. CDR3 in DNA: TGCGCCAGCAGCTTGGGTGCAGGGCTCACAGATACGCAGTATTTT.

The V gene is TRBV6-5, the J gene TRBJ2-7; TRBD2 matches at 9 bases. Germline V gene lookup returns CDR1 MNHEY and CDR2 SVGAGI. V lost 6 bases, J lost 5 bases, and 8 bases stayed unmatched. The CDR3 consists of 14 residues. CDR3 bases: TGTGCCAGCAGGCCCGGGACTAGCTTCGACGAGCAGTACTTC. It translates to CASRPGTSFDEQYF.

The CDR3 reads CAWNLGTDTQYF. CDR3 in DNA: TGTGCCTGGAACTTGGGCACAGATACGCAGTATTTT. The V call is TRBV30, the J call TRBJ2-3; no firm D call. CDR1 and CDR2 (germline): GTSNPN, SVGIG (reference sequence). The CDR3 is made up of 12 amino acids. V dropped 4 bases and J dropped 1 base, with 6 bases sitting between them.

The chain couples TRBV18 to TRBJ1-2; TRBD1 agrees at 9 bases. V trimming: 4 bases; J trimming: 6 bases; junction bases outside the gene matches: 30. Looked up from germline, CDR1 is KGHSH and CDR2 is LQKENI. This CDR3 has 22 amino acids. CDR3 in DNA: TGTGCCAGCTCACGCGGGGGAGTATCCACCGACTCCCTGACAGGGGGTGCCGATGGCTACACCTTC. Protein product: CASSRGGVSTDSLTGGADGYTF.

V gene TRBV5-6 combines with J gene TRBJ2-1; 12 bases fit TRBD1. J was trimmed by 3 bases and V by 4 bases; bases with no gene match: 2. The CDR3 covers 15 residues. Germline V gene sequence: CDR1 SGHDT, CDR2 YYEEEE. The CDR3 spells CASSRDRGHYNEQFF. The CDR3 nucleotides are TGTGCCAGCAGCCGGGACAGGGGGCACTACAATGAGCAGTTCTTC.

This sequence joins TRBV5-1 and TRBJ2-3; TRBD2 might be the D (5 bases). Germline assignment: CDR1 SGHRS and CDR2 YFSETQ. The CDR3 loop spans 15 amino acids. V lost 4 bases, J lost 2 bases, and 14 bases lay in between. CDR3 bases: TGCGCCAGCAGCCCACCGGGATCGTACACAGATACGCAGTATTTT. Residues: CASSPPGSYTDTQYF.

This chain connects TRBV28 to TRBJ2-4, with D maybe TRBD2 (5 bases). This CDR3 comprises 12 residues. V gave up 6 bases and J gave up 9 bases, with 12 bases separating them. Germline CDR1 is MDHEN and CDR2 is SYDVKM. The CDR3 region is CASRPDFGIQYF. The CDR3, as DNA: TGTGCCAGCAGACCGGACTTCGGCATTCAGTACTTC.

This chain connects TRBV2 to TRBJ1-1; the D is unclear. Germline CDR1 and CDR2: SNHLY and FYNNEI. Trimming removed 5 bases at V and 0 bases at J, with 13 bases between. The CDR3 totals 15 residues. CDR3 sequence reads: CASSWQETLNTEAFF. The CDR3 DNA is TGTGCCAGCAGTTGGCAGGAGACTTTGAACACTGAAGCTTTCTTT.

The chain links TRBV7-9 to TRBJ1-2, with D maybe TRBD1 (6 bases). V lost 3 bases, J lost 1 base, and 12 bases lay in between. Germline V CDR1 and CDR2: SEHNR, FQNEAQ (reference sequence). The CDR3 has 15 residues. The CDR3 DNA reads TGTGCCAGCAGCTTGGAACGGACAGATAACTATGGCTACACCTTC. Its protein product is CASSLERTDNYGYTF.

This clone was seen only once. The chain combines TRBV7-4 with TRBJ2-7; 8 bases map to TRBD2. This CDR3 is built from 17 residues. V lost 2 bases to trimming and J lost 1 base; unmatched junction nucleotides: 10. Per germline, CDR1 SGHVT and CDR2 SQSDAQ. The CDR3 here is CASSLLGFGLASYEQYF. The CDR3 DNA reads TGTGCCAGCAGCTTATTGGGGTTTGGACTAGCTTCCTACGAGCAGTACTTC.

With respect to this clone: This sample also contains other DNA sequences that code for the same CDR3. The chain links TRBV5-1 to TRBJ2-7, with no clear D. V lost 2 bases, J lost 3 bases, and 6 bases lay in between. The CDR3 spans 12 residues. Germline lookup yields CDR1 SGHRS and CDR2 YFSETQ. The CDR3 here is CASSLGNYEQYF. The DNA of the CDR3 is TGCGCCAGCAGCTTAGGCAACTACGAGCAGTACTTC.

The rearrangement uses TRBV10-3 and TRBJ2-7, with 8 bases fitting TRBD1. Looked up from germline, CDR1 is ENHRY and CDR2 is SYGVKD. J lost 3 bases, V lost 9 bases, and 4 bases had no gene match. There are 12 residues in the CDR3. This CDR3 is CAISTGGYEQYF. In DNA form, the CDR3 reads TGTGCCATTTCTACAGGGGGCTACGAGCAGTACTTC.

This rearrangement joins TRBV28 to TRBJ1-1; the D is unclear. The germline V and J ends were trimmed by 7 bases and 1 base, with 10 bases remaining between them. Germline V gene lookup returns CDR1 MDHEN and CDR2 SYDVKM. CDR3 length: 13 amino acids. Here the CDR3 DNA reads TGTGCCAGCATCCTCCAAGGGAACACTGAAGCTTTCTTT. It encodes CASILQGNTEAFF.

DNA of the CDR3: TGCGCCAGCAGCCGGTCTGGGTCTAGCGGGAGGACTTCCTACGAGCAGTACTTC. This translates into CASSRSGSSGRTSYEQYF. The chain carries TRBV5-1 and TRBJ2-7; 11 bases are shared with TRBD2. The CDR3 has 18 amino acids. The germline V gene encodes CDR1 SGHRS and CDR2 YFSETQ. V lost 4 bases, J lost 1 base, and 13 bases stayed unmatched.

The CDR3 loop is CASSLYTGSYEQYF. The DNA for the CDR3 is TGTGCCAGCAGCCTCTACACAGGCTCCTACGAGCAGTACTTC. The chain joins TRBV11-3 to TRBJ2-7, with D maybe TRBD1 (5 bases). There are 14 residues in the CDR3. The germline V gene has CDR1 SGHNT and CDR2 YENEEA. Trimming pared 5 bases from V and 0 bases from J, leaving 11 bases between.